Detailed here is one T cell receptor (beta chain). Data came from immunoSEQ multiplex PCR; TCRdb stores just in-frame clones and leaves some out. This repertoire shows over 65,000 clones, roughly 98% found once; its top ten account for over 0.15%. The data are from a study of technical replicates of blood from a handful of donors. CDR1 is SGHDT, CDR2 YYEEEE, per germline. The CDR3 covers 11 residues. V was clipped by 2 bases and J by 8 bases, with 5 bases between them. Input material: T cells isolated from PBMCs. The sequence was obtained from a human donor in good health. The V gene is TRBV5-6, the J gene TRBJ1-3; D gene ambiguous. Here the CDR3 reads CASSFGDTIYF. The CDR3 nucleotides are TGTGCCAGCAGCTTCGGGGACACCATATATTTT.